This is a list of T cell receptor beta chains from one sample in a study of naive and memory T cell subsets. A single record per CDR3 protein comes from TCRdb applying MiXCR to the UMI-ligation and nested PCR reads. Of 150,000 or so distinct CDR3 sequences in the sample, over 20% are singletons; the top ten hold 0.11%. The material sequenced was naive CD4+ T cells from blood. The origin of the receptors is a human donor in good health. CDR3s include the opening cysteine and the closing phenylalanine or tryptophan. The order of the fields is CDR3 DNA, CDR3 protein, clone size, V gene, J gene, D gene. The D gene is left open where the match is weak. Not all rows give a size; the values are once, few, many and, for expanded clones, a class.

CDR3nt: TGCAGTGCTCCAAAACAGGGGACAGCTAACACCGGGGAGCTGTTTTTT
CDR3aa: CSAPKQGTANTGELFF
abundance: NA
v_gene: TRBV20-1
j_gene: TRBJ2-2
d_gene: TRBD1

CDR3nt: TGTGCCAGCAGTGACCTAGCGGCCCCCTCCGATGAGCAGTTCTTC
CDR3aa: CASSDLAAPSDEQFF
abundance: NA
v_gene: TRBV6-2/TRBV6-3
j_gene: TRBJ2-1
d_gene: TRBD2

CDR3nt: TGTGCCAGCAGCTTAGCGGGATCCTCCTACGAGCAGTACTTC
CDR3aa: CASSLAGSSYEQYF
abundance: few
v_gene: TRBV11-2
j_gene: TRBJ2-7
d_gene: NA

CDR3nt: TGTGCCAGTTCGACCCGGGGCCGCACAGATACGCAGTATTTT
CDR3aa: CASSTRGRTDTQYF
abundance: few
v_gene: TRBV28
j_gene: TRBJ2-3
d_gene: NA

CDR3nt: TGTGCCAGCAGTTTATCCGGGAGTAGGTTACATGAGCAGTTCTTC
CDR3aa: CASSLSGSRLHEQFF
abundance: NA
v_gene: TRBV12-3/TRBV12-4
j_gene: TRBJ2-1
d_gene: NA

CDR3nt: TGTGCCAGCGCCCGCGGCATTAGACAGGGGGCTAACTATGGCTACACCTTC
CDR3aa: CASARGIRQGANYGYTF
abundance: NA
v_gene: TRBV2
j_gene: TRBJ1-2
d_gene: TRBD1

CDR3nt: TGTGCCAGCGTGAGCCCGACGAAGAGGGCGGGCGAGCAGTACTTC
CDR3aa: CASVSPTKRAGEQYF
abundance: NA
v_gene: TRBV2
j_gene: TRBJ2-7
d_gene: NA

CDR3nt: TGCGCCAGCAGTCATGGACTAGCGGGGGGCTACAATGAGCAGTTCTTC
CDR3aa: CASSHGLAGGYNEQFF
abundance: NA
v_gene: TRBV5-1
j_gene: TRBJ2-1
d_gene: TRBD2

CDR3nt: TGCAGTGCTAGAGGAATCACCGGGGAGCTGTTTTTT
CDR3aa: CSARGITGELFF
abundance: few
v_gene: TRBV20-1
j_gene: TRBJ2-2
d_gene: NA

CDR3nt: TGTGCTAGTGGTTTGGTCCACGTGAAAAACAATGAGCAGTTCTTC
CDR3aa: CASGLVHVKNNEQFF
abundance: NA
v_gene: TRBV12-5
j_gene: TRBJ2-1
d_gene: NA

CDR3nt: TGCAGTGCAAGCCAGGGTACTCATCAGCCCCAGCATTTT
CDR3aa: CSASQGTHQPQHF
abundance: few
v_gene: TRBV20-1
j_gene: TRBJ1-5
d_gene: NA

CDR3nt: TGTGCCAGCAGCCAGAGACAGGCAACTAATGAAAAACTGTTTTTT
CDR3aa: CASSQRQATNEKLFF
abundance: NA
v_gene: TRBV3-1
j_gene: TRBJ1-4
d_gene: NA

CDR3nt: TGTGCCAGCTCACCAAGGCCTTCGGACGAGCAGTACTTC
CDR3aa: CASSPRPSDEQYF
abundance: few
v_gene: TRBV18
j_gene: TRBJ2-7
d_gene: NA

CDR3nt: TGTGCCAGCAAATCGAGGGATACGCAGTATTTT
CDR3aa: CASKSRDTQYF
abundance: few
v_gene: TRBV28
j_gene: TRBJ2-3
d_gene: NA

CDR3nt: TGTGCCAGCAGCCTCCGGGACTCGAACACTGAAGCTTTCTTT
CDR3aa: CASSLRDSNTEAFF
abundance: NA
v_gene: TRBV3-1
j_gene: TRBJ1-1
d_gene: NA

CDR3nt: TGTGCCAGCAGCTTAGTAGTTTACGGTGAGCAGTTCTTC
CDR3aa: CASSLVVYGEQFF
abundance: once
v_gene: TRBV7-6
j_gene: TRBJ2-1
d_gene: NA

CDR3nt: TGCAGTGCTTCCCGGACTAGCCGCAAAGAGACCCAGTACTTC
CDR3aa: CSASRTSRKETQYF
abundance: NA
v_gene: TRBV20-1
j_gene: TRBJ2-5
d_gene: TRBD2

CDR3nt: TGCGCCAGCAGCCCGGACGGAAATCAGCCCCAGCATTTT
CDR3aa: CASSPDGNQPQHF
abundance: NA
v_gene: TRBV5-1
j_gene: TRBJ1-5
d_gene: NA

CDR3nt: TGTGCCAGCAGTTTCAGACCACCACCGGGACAGCAGTACTTC
CDR3aa: CASSFRPPPGQQYF
abundance: few
v_gene: TRBV6-6
j_gene: TRBJ2-7
d_gene: NA

CDR3nt: TGCAGCGTTGCGACAGGAATGGCCTACGAGCAGTACTTC
CDR3aa: CSVATGMAYEQYF
abundance: NA
v_gene: TRBV29-1
j_gene: TRBJ2-7
d_gene: NA

CDR3nt: TGTGCCAGCAGAAAGGACCGGCACGAGCAGTACTTC
CDR3aa: CASRKDRHEQYF
abundance: NA
v_gene: TRBV25-1
j_gene: TRBJ2-7
d_gene: NA

CDR3nt: TGCAGCGTTGACGATAGCGGGAGAACTAATGAGCAGTTCTTC
CDR3aa: CSVDDSGRTNEQFF
abundance: many
v_gene: TRBV29-1
j_gene: TRBJ2-1
d_gene: TRBD2

CDR3nt: TGTGCCAGCAGCTTAGCGGTGGAAGGCGAGCAGTTCTTC
CDR3aa: CASSLAVEGEQFF
abundance: NA
v_gene: TRBV7-9
j_gene: TRBJ2-1
d_gene: NA

CDR3nt: TGTGCCAGCAGTTACTCGGGCAGGGGTCGAAGGAGCTCCTACAATGAGCAGTTCTTC
CDR3aa: CASSYSGRGRRSSYNEQFF
abundance: NA
v_gene: TRBV6-6
j_gene: TRBJ2-1
d_gene: NA